This T cell receptor (beta chain) was sequenced in a study of T cell responses to AZD1222 COVID-19 vaccine. A note on this clone: The target antigen is unknown.

Assay used: immunoSEQ multiplex PCR; TCRdb lists only in-frame clones, some missing. The table records under 140,000 clones, just under 95% of them present only once. The ends were cut back, 3 bases at V and 9 bases at J, with 11 bases in the middle. The CDR3 runs to 13 residues. CDR1 and CDR2 from the germline V gene are KGHSH and LQKENI. Study results and limitations: AZD1222 recipients seropositive at baseline numbered only six. Spike-specific TCR breadth rose after two AZD1222 doses, and depth rose as well. There were mostly white British donors and more females than males, and clonal diversity was possibly underestimated. Reportedly, close to half of spike-specific TCRs are directed against unmutated variant regions.

This material consisted of peripheral blood, taken on day 0 of AZD1222 vaccination. The receptor comes from an adult in good health. The rearrangement links TRBV18 to TRBJ2-2, with D hard to call. The chain's CDR3 is CASSPEGRWELFF. The CDR3 DNA is TGTGCCAGCTCACCTGAAGGTCGCTGGGAGCTGTTTTTT.